This T cell receptor (beta chain) was found in a study of Ad26.COV2.S vaccination and SARS-CoV-2 variants. Study as a whole: Ad26.COV2.S given intramuscularly, once or twice 56 days apart.

To note about this clone: The antigen remains unidentified.

Treatment here: around 19 received Ad26.COV2.S at low or high dose, single or two shots; 5 received placebo; per-sample allocation not given. Specimens were obtained on day 63 following the first vaccine or placebo injection. Immunization relied on an Ad26 vector, which expressed Wuhan-strain SARS-CoV-2 spike. V trimming: 5 bases; J trimming: 4 bases; junction bases outside the gene matches: 11. The CDR3 extends over 16 amino acids. CDR1 and CDR2 from the germline V gene are KGHDR and SFDVKD. This table comes from immunoSEQ multiplex PCR, and its TCRdb copy is limited to in-frame clones, with some not included. The sample lists a few hundred thousand clones; about 92% were seen once. Points from the study as a whole: Vaccinees and placebo recipients showed similar non-spike TCR breadth. Vaccinees reportedly had broad spike-specific CD8+ and CD4+ T cell responses.

Sequences were derived from peripheral blood, sampled in a trial of Ad26.COV2.S vaccine versus placebo. The gene calls are TRBV24-1 and TRBJ2-3, with 7 positions matching TRBD2. This sequence was found in a person aged 18-65 years who received the Ad26.COV2.S COVID-19 vaccine or a placebo. The CDR3 loop is CATSARGAGESDTQYF. DNA for the CDR3: TGTGCCACCAGTGCCCGCGGTGCGGGAGAGTCAGATACGCAGTATTTT.